A single sample gave rise to the 28 T cell receptor beta chains below, sequenced in a study of human T cells and chemical hapten exposure (dated by TCRdb to 2020 to 2023). What this sample's time point label stands for: pre-sensitization, week 0. What this sample's treatment or condition label stands for: therapeutic diphenylcyclopropenone sensitization with weekly scalp DPC. Library generation was performed with RACE. Instrument on record: NextSeq 500. Through fastp at Q25 and MiXCR, TCRdb rebuilt clones from the public reads, retaining in-frame beta chains. Under each unique CDR3 protein, matching rows form one entry showing the most common genes and DNA. The sample records fewer than 350,000 distinct CDR3 sequences, about 7.7% of which are singletons. The ten largest clonotypes hold more than 0.95% of the sample. Specimen: whole blood, collected in connection with sensitization to the hapten diphenylcyclopropenone (DPC). The origin of the receptors is a man younger than 35 with alopecia areata. Some clones in this sample may be carry-over from other donors' samples.

This chain links TRBV20-1 with TRBJ2-2; perhaps TRBD2 as D (7 bases). This CDR3 has 14 amino acids. The V end was cut by 4 bases, the J end by 4 bases, with 13 bases between. Germline assignment: CDR1 DFQATT and CDR2 SNEGSKA (reference sequence). As DNA, the CDR3 is TGCAGTGCTACTGGCGGGGGCCCCACCGGGGAGCTGTTTTTT. Translated: CSATGGGPTGELFF.

In this sample, this clonotype turned up a few times. The chain recombines TRBV29-1 with TRBJ1-1, with D unresolved. Germline values: CDR1 SQVTM, CDR2 ANQGSEA. Trimming stripped 3 bases from V and 2 bases from J, with 10 bases between. This CDR3 region has 13 residues. The CDR3, as DNA: TGCAGCGTTGATAATAGTGGAAACACTGAAGCTTTCTTT. It translates to CSVDNSGNTEAFF.

The chain is built from TRBV6-5 and TRBJ1-6; D may be TRBD1 (6 bases). Germline CDR1 reads MNHEY; CDR2 reads SVGAGI. Trimming cost V 6 bases and J 7 bases, with 19 bases left between them. This CDR3 spans 16 amino acids. CDR3 protein: CASSSGQLPTNSPLHF. CDR3 coding DNA: TGTGCCAGCAGCTCCGGACAGCTTCCTACCAATTCACCCCTCCACTTT.

This clonotype showed up many times. This sequence joins TRBV7-9 and TRBJ2-7; no definite D call. The germline V gene has CDR1 SEHNR and CDR2 FQNEAQ (reference sequence). This CDR3 comprises 13 residues. With 6 bases removed from V and 5 bases from J, the gap between germline ends came to 14 bases. DNA for the CDR3: TGTGCCAGCAGAGGGCAGTTTGCCCACGAGCAGTACTTC. This encodes CASRGQFAHEQYF.

This clonotype was counted at least ten times. The V and J genes are TRBV4-3 and TRBJ2-2; D perhaps matches TRBD1 (6 bases). Deletions cut 0 bases from V and 4 bases from J, with 15 bases between. The CDR3 loop spans 17 amino acids. Germline V CDR1 and CDR2: LGHNA, YSLEER. CDR3 sequence reads: CASSQDMGATSTGELFF. The DNA of the CDR3 is TGCGCCAGCAGCCAAGATATGGGGGCCACGAGCACCGGGGAGCTGTTTTTT.

J is TRBJ1-3 and V is TRBV9; the D gene is possibly TRBD1 (5 bases). Trimming shortened V by 4 bases and J by 0 bases, and 14 bases separated the two germline ends. Germline V gene sequence: CDR1 SGDLS, CDR2 YYNGEE. The CDR3 totals 16 residues. The CDR3 here is CASSLRGDYSGNTIYF. The DNA for the CDR3 is TGTGCCAGCAGCTTGAGGGGAGACTACTCTGGAAACACCATATATTTT.

This clonotype was picked up many times. The chain joins TRBV20-1 to TRBJ1-1; possible D gene TRBD1, 6 bases. The CDR3 loop spans 13 amino acids. Germline values: CDR1 DFQATT, CDR2 SNEGSKA (reference sequence). Trimming removed 4 bases from V and 4 bases from J, with 13 bases in between. CDR3 bases: TGCAGTGCTATCCGAGGGGGATCCACTGAAGCTTTCTTT. Translating it yields CSAIRGGSTEAFF.

V is TRBV29-1 and J is TRBJ1-3, with a tentative D call TRBD1 (5 bases). The V and J ends lost 4 bases and 4 bases respectively, with 20 bases between them. Per the germline V gene, CDR1 is SQVTM and CDR2 is ANQGSEA. The CDR3 runs to 16 residues. CDR3 in DNA: TGCAGCGTTGTAGGTGACCAGGAGGGGACGGGAAACACCATATATTTT. Its translation: CSVVGDQEGTGNTIYF. The full variable domain, with the rest looked up from reference TRBV29-1 and TRBJ1-3, is SAVISQKPSRDICQRGTSLTIQCQVDSQVTMMFWYRQQPGQSLTLIATANQGSEATYESGFVIDKFPISRPNLTFSTLTVSNMSPEDSSIYLCSVVGDQEGTGNTIYFGEGSWLTVV.

This clonotype was picked up many times. The chain combines TRBV7-2 with TRBJ2-7; D not resolved. CDR1 and CDR2 (germline): SGHTA, FQGNSA. The CDR3 is 14 residues long. The V end lost 5 bases, the J end lost 3 bases, and 14 bases lay between the germline ends. CDR3 sequence reads: CASSRLGTDYEQYF. Written as DNA, the CDR3 is TGTGCCAGCAGCCGCCTGGGCACCGACTACGAGCAGTACTTC.

This clonotype showed up just a few times. This rearrangement joins TRBV6-1 to TRBJ1-1, with no clear D. Per germline, CDR1 MNHNS and CDR2 SASEGT. The V end was cut by 7 bases, the J end by 4 bases, with 10 bases between. The CDR3 is made up of 12 amino acids. CDR3 DNA: TGTGCCAGCATGAGCCGTTTCACTGAAGCTTTCTTT. As protein: CASMSRFTEAFF.

The chain couples TRBV5-1 to TRBJ2-3; D is unclear. This CDR3 is built from 14 residues. Germline assignment: CDR1 SGHRS and CDR2 YFSETQ. Trimming took off 0 bases at V and 4 bases at J, with 9 bases between the two ends. CDR3 amino acids: CASSLGLSADTQYF. In DNA form, the CDR3 reads TGCGCCAGCAGCTTGGGCCTCAGCGCAGATACGCAGTATTTT.

The genes are TRBV7-8 and TRBJ2-1; D uncertain. Trimming removed 1 base from V and 5 bases from J, with 12 bases in between. The CDR3 consists of 15 residues. From germline, CDR1 is SGHVS and CDR2 FQNEAQ. In nucleotides, the CDR3 is TGTGCCAGCAGCTTAGATTTGTTCCAGAACAATGAGCAGTTCTTC. Amino acids: CASSLDLFQNNEQFF.

This clonotype was counted many times. The chain has TRBV14 and TRBJ1-2, with no clear D. The length of the CDR3 is 15 residues. V lost 1 base, J lost 4 bases, and 13 bases lay in between. From germline, CDR1 is SGHDN and CDR2 FVKESK. The CDR3: CASSQVDGSFYGYTF. CDR3 nucleotide sequence: TGTGCCAGCAGCCAAGTGGACGGTTCCTTCTATGGCTACACCTTC.

This clonotype was seen many times. This sequence joins TRBV10-3 and TRBJ1-5; no clear D gene. Trimming took 7 bases from V and 0 from J, leaving 10 bases between them. Germline V gives CDR1 ENHRY, CDR2 SYGVKD. The CDR3 is 14 amino acids. CDR3 loop: CAINGPDSNQPQHF. The CDR3 bases are TGTGCCATCAACGGGCCGGATAGCAATCAGCCCCAGCATTTT.

This clonotype was seen repeatedly, ten times or more. The chain links TRBV20-1 to TRBJ2-3; 8 positions agree with TRBD1. Germline CDR1 is DFQATT and CDR2 is SNEGSKA (reference sequence). CDR3 size: 13 residues. V lost 4 bases to trimming and J lost 5 bases; unmatched junction nucleotides: 5. The CDR3 loop reads CSAMTGDRDTQYF. CDR3 in DNA: TGCAGTGCTATGACAGGGGACCGAGATACGCAGTATTTT.

This clonotype was counted ten times or more. The chain is built from TRBV2 and TRBJ2-3, with D unclear. Trimming removed 4 bases from V and 4 bases from J, with 3 bases in between. Per the germline V gene, CDR1 is SNHLY and CDR2 is FYNNEI. This CDR3 spans 11 amino acids. The CDR3 protein is CASSAADTQYF. For the CDR3, the DNA is TGTGCCAGCAGTGCTGCAGATACGCAGTATTTT.

This clonotype was counted a few times. V usage is TRBV7-8 and J usage is TRBJ1-1, with a tentative D call TRBD1 (5 bases). V was trimmed by 1 base and J by 11 bases, leaving 14 bases between them. This CDR3 region has 13 residues. The germline V gene encodes CDR1 SGHVS and CDR2 FQNEAQ. CDR3 residues: CASSLGGRADAFF. DNA of the CDR3: TGTGCCAGCAGCTTAGGGGGCCGCGCAGATGCTTTCTTT.

This clonotype occurred a few times. This sequence joins TRBV29-1 and TRBJ2-1; D unresolved. The germline CDR1 and CDR2 sequences are SQVTM and ANQGSEA. CDR3 length equals 13 residues. The germline V and J ends were trimmed by 4 bases and 6 bases, with 13 bases remaining between them. CDR3 nucleotide sequence: TGCAGCGTTGCCCCGCGTCTGGGCAATGAGCAGTTCTTC. It is translated as CSVAPRLGNEQFF.

This clonotype was counted at least ten times. This sequence joins TRBV7-2 and TRBJ1-5; D is perhaps TRBD1 (6 bases). V was clipped by 1 base and J by 7 bases, with 11 bases between them. CDR1 SGHTA and CDR2 FQGNSA come from the germline V gene. This CDR3 region has 14 residues. In DNA, the CDR3 is TGTGCCAGCAGCTTAGAGCAGGGGTTGCAGCCCCAGCATTTT. Its translation: CASSLEQGLQPQHF. Supplemented by reference TRBV7-2 and TRBJ1-5, the full variable domain reads GAGVSQSPSNKVTEKGKDVELRCDPISGHTALYWYRQSLGQGLEFLIYFQGNSAPDKSGLPSDRFSAERTGGSVSTLTIQRTQQEDSAVYLCASSLEQGLQPQHFGDGTRLSIL.

This clonotype was counted ten times or more. This chain uses TRBV12-3 or TRBV12-4 with TRBJ1-2; D remains ambiguous. The CDR3 contains 10 residues. V lost 6 bases, J lost 6 bases, and 5 bases lay in between. CDR3 in amino acids: CASSLHGYTF. CDR3 DNA: TGTGCCAGCAGCCTGCATGGCTACACCTTC.

V and J are TRBV28 and TRBJ2-7; TRBD1 matches 7 bases. The CDR3 has 14 residues. Germline CDR1 is MDHEN and CDR2 is SYDVKM. V lost 5 bases, J lost 4 bases, and 8 bases stayed unmatched. The CDR3 sequence: CASSRTGDRYEQYF. CDR3 in DNA: TGTGCCAGCAGTCGGACAGGTGATCGGTACGAGCAGTACTTC.

This clonotype was seen a few times. The chain combines TRBV5-1 with TRBJ2-7; 11 nucleotides agree with TRBD2. Germline V CDR1 and CDR2: SGHRS, YFSETQ. The CDR3 is 15 residues long. With V trimmed by 4 bases and J by 5 bases, 8 bases remained unmatched. As DNA, the CDR3 is TGCGCCAGCAGCGAGGGACTAGCGGCGACCGACGAGCAGTACTTC. Its translation is CASSEGLAATDEQYF. Full variable domain (missing parts from reference TRBV5-1 and TRBJ2-7): KAGVTQTPRYLIKTRGQQVTLSCSPISGHRSVSWYQQTPGQGLQFLFEYFSETQRNKGNFPGRFSGRQFSNSRSEMNVSTLELGDSALYLCASSEGLAATDEQYFGPGTRLTVT.

This clonotype turned up a few times. The chain couples TRBV12-3 or TRBV12-4 to TRBJ1-6, with D perhaps matching TRBD1 (6 bases). There are 14 residues in the CDR3. V lost 6 bases, J lost 10 bases, and 16 bases lay in between. In DNA form, the CDR3 reads TGTGCCAGCAGAAAAGCAGGGGCTAACTCACCCCTCCACTTT. It is translated as CASRKAGANSPLHF.

V usage is TRBV5-1 and J usage is TRBJ2-5; 9 positions agree with TRBD1. This CDR3 spans 16 amino acids. CDR1 and CDR2 (germline): SGHRS, YFSETQ. J lost 1 base, V lost 1 base, and 5 bases had no gene match. The CDR3 DNA reads as TGCGCCAGCAGCTTGTTTGGACAGGGGCGCCAAGAGACCCAGTACTTC. This encodes CASSLFGQGRQETQYF.

There are a few counts of this clonotype. The genes are TRBV5-6 and TRBJ1-3; the D is unclear. V lost 0 bases and J 2 bases, leaving 12 bases between the germline ends. Germline V gene lookup returns CDR1 SGHDT and CDR2 YYEEEE. CDR3 length: 16 residues. CDR3 sequence (DNA): TGTGCCAGCAGCTTGGTCGCAGCGGTACCTGGAAACACCATATATTTT. It yields the protein CASSLVAAVPGNTIYF.

This clonotype came up once. One end of the junction fails to match germline, which may point to a read error. The rearrangement uses TRBV5-1 and TRBJ2-7; TRBD1 aligns across 10 bases. Germline CDR1 SGHRS, CDR2 YFSETQ. The CDR3 loop spans 16 amino acids. DNA for the CDR3: TGTGCCAGCACACAAGAACTCGGACAGGGGGTTGTGGAGCAGTACTTC. Translation gives CASTQELGQGVVEQYF. Together with reference TRBV5-1 and TRBJ2-7, the CDR3 gives the full variable domain: KAGVTQTPRYLIKTRGQQVTLSCSPISGHRSVSWYQQTPGQGLQFLFEYFSETQRNKGNFPGRFSGRQFSNSRSEMNVSTLELGDSALYLCASTQELGQGVVEQYFGPGTRLTVT.

The chain employs TRBV29-1 and TRBJ1-1; possible D gene TRBD1, 5 bases. V lost 7 bases and J lost 3, with 15 bases in between. The CDR3 has 13 residues. Germline CDR1 reads SQVTM; CDR2 reads ANQGSEA. This CDR3 is CSGAGQGYTEAFF. The CDR3 bases are TGCAGCGGTGCCGGGCAGGGCTACACTGAAGCTTTCTTT.

The table lists this clonotype with a few counts. The CDR3 nucleotides are TGTGCCAGCAGCTTAGGGTCCGGCGGGCGGATCGGGGAGCTGTTTTTT. Its translation is CASSLGSGGRIGELFF. The chain uses TRBV7-6 and TRBJ2-2, with a tentative D call TRBD2 (5 bases). Germline assignment: CDR1 SGHVS and CDR2 FNYEAQ. The CDR3 has 16 amino acids. Trimming took off 1 base at V and 7 bases at J, with 16 bases between the two ends. Full variable domain (rest looked up from reference TRBV7-6 and TRBJ2-2): GAGVSQSPRYKVTKRGQDVALRCDPISGHVSLYWYRQALGQGPEFLTYFNYEAQQDKSGLPNDRFSAERPEGSISTLTIQRTEQRDSAMYRCASSLGSGGRIGELFFGEGSRLTVL.